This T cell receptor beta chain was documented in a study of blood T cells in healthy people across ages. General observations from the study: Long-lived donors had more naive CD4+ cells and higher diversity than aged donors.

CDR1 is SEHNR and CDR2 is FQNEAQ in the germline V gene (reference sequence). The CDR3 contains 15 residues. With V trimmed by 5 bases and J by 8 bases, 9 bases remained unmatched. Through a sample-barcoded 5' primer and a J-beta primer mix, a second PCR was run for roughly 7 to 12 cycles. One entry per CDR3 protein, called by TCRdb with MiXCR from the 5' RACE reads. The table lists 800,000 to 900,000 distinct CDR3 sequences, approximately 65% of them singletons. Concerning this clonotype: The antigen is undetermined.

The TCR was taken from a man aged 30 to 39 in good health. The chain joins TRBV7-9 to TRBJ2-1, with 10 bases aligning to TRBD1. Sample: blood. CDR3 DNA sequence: TGTGCCAGCAGCCCCCGGGACAGGGGTGGTGATGAGCAGTTCTTC. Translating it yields CASSPRDRGGDEQFF.